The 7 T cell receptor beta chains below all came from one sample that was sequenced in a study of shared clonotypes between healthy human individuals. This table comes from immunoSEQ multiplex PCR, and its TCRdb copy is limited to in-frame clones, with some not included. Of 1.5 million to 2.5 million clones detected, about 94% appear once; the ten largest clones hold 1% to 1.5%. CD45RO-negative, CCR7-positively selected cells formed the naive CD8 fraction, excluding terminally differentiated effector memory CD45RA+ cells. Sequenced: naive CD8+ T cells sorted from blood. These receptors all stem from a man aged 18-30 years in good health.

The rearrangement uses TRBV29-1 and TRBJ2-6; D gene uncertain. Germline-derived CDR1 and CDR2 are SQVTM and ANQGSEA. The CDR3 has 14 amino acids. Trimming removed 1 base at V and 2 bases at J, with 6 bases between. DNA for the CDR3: TGCAGCGTTGAAGGGGGAACTGGGGCCAACGTCCTGACTTTC. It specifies CSVEGGTGANVLTF.

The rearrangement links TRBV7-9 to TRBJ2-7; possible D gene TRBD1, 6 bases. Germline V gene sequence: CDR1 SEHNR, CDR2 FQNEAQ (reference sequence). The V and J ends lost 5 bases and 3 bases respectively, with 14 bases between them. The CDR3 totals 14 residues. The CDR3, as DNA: TGTGCCAGCAGCCCACCCGACAGGTACTACGAGCAGTACTTC. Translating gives CASSPPDRYYEQYF.

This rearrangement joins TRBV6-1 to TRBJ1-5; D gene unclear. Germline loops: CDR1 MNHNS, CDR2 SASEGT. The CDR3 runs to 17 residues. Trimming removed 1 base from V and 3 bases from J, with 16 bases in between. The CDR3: CASSEVTRPELNQPQHF. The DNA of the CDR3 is TGTGCCAGCAGTGAAGTCACCCGTCCCGAGCTCAATCAGCCCCAGCATTTT.

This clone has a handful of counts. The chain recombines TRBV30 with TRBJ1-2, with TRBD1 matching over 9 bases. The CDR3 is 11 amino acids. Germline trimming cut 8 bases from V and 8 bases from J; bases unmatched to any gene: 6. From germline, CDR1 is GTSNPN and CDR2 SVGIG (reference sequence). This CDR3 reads CALDRGDGYTF. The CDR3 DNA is TGTGCCCTTGACAGGGGGGACGGCTACACCTTC.

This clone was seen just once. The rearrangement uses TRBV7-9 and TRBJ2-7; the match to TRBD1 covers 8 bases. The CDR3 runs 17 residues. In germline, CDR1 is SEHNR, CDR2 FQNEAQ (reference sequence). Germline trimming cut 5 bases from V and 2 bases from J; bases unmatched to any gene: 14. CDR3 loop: CASSLENRRDRTYEQYF. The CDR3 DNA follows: TGTGCCAGCAGCCTAGAAAACCGAAGGGACAGGACCTACGAGCAGTACTTC.

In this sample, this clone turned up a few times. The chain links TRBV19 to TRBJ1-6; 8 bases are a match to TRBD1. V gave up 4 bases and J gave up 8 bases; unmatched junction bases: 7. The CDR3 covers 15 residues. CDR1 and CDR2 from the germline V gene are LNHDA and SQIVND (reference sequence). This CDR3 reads CASSTPGQVDSPLHF. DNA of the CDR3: TGTGCCAGTAGTACGCCGGGACAGGTGGATTCACCCCTCCACTTT.

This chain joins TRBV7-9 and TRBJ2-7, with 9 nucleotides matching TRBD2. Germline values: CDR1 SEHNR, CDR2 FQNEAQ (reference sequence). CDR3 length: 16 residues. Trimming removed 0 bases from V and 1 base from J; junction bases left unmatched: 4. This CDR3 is CASSLAVAGESYEQYF. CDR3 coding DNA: TGTGCCAGCAGCTTAGCGGTAGCGGGGGAGTCCTACGAGCAGTACTTC.